Below are 12 T cell receptor beta chains sequenced from a single sample in a study of cytotoxic CD8 clonotypes in ibrutinib-treated CLL. Assay used: immunoSEQ multiplex PCR; TCRdb lists only in-frame clones, some missing. The table includes roughly 190,000 clones, about 72% detected once. Source: PBMCs, taken after 24 months of ibrutinib treatment. These receptors originate from a human donor with chronic lymphocytic leukemia.

The chain employs TRBV7-3 and TRBJ1-4; D unresolved. Germline V gene sequence: CDR1 SGHTA, CDR2 FQGTGA. This CDR3 is built from 14 residues. The V and J ends lost 11 bases and 5 bases respectively, with 18 bases between them. The CDR3 protein is CARCLGIPNEKLFF. The CDR3 DNA sequence: TGTGCCCGTTGCCTGGGGATCCCCAATGAAAAACTGTTTTTT.

The V call is TRBV5-1, the J call TRBJ1-2; 10 positions match TRBD1. Germline V CDR1 and CDR2: SGHRS, YFSETQ. V was pared by 3 bases and J by 4 bases, with 6 bases of the junction left unmatched. The CDR3 has 15 amino acids. The CDR3 is CASSSTGGGSYGYTF. In DNA, the CDR3 is TGCGCCAGCAGCTCGACAGGGGGCGGCAGCTATGGCTACACCTTC.

The CDR3 here is CSVARGTATDTQYF. Here the CDR3 DNA reads TGCAGCGTTGCAAGGGGGACAGCCACAGATACGCAGTATTTT. The rearrangement links TRBV29-1 to TRBJ2-3, with 7 nucleotides matching TRBD1. CDR3 size: 14 residues. Germline V gene sequence: CDR1 SQVTM, CDR2 ANQGSEA. V was clipped by 4 bases and J by 2 bases; unmatched bases: 6.

The chain joins TRBV11-2 to TRBJ2-7; 9 bases map to TRBD2. The V gene's germline CDR1 is SGHAT and CDR2 FQNNGV. This CDR3 contains 14 residues. J gave up 0 bases and V 9 bases, and 6 bases lay outside the gene matches. DNA of the CDR3: TGTGCCAGTAATAGCGGGAGCCTCTCCTACGAGCAGTACTTC. Amino acids: CASNSGSLSYEQYF.

The gene calls are TRBV6-6 and TRBJ2-1, with D unresolved. CDR3 length equals 11 residues. Germline CDR1 reads MNHNY; CDR2 reads SVGAGI (reference sequence). Trimming took off 2 bases at V and 9 bases at J, with 5 bases between the two ends. CDR3 sequence (DNA): TGTGCCAGCAGTTACAATGGTGAGCAGTTCTTC. Translation: CASSYNGEQFF.

The chain combines TRBV29-1 with TRBJ1-1; D is ambiguous. V lost 4 bases, J lost 6 bases, and 12 bases lay in between. Germline lookup yields CDR1 SQVTM and CDR2 ANQGSEA. The CDR3 has 12 residues. The CDR3 nucleotides are TGCAGCGTTGTTGGGCCTTCCCCTGAAGCTTTCTTT. This translates into CSVVGPSPEAFF.

J is TRBJ2-5 and V is TRBV10-1, with D possibly TRBD2 on 8 matching bases. V dropped 9 bases and J dropped 5 bases, with 28 bases sitting between them. Germline V gene data show CDR1 as WNHNN and CDR2 as SYGVQD (reference sequence). This CDR3 is 17 amino acids long. CDR3 nucleotides: TGCGCCAGTCTAATCAGCCCAGGGGGACTAGAAGGGGAGACCCAGTACTTC. Its translation is CASLISPGGLEGETQYF.

V gene TRBV6-5 combines with J gene TRBJ2-7; 7 bases fit TRBD2. CDR1 and CDR2 from the germline V gene are MNHEY and SVGAGI. CDR3 size: 14 residues. V gave up 2 bases and J gave up 3 bases; unmatched junction bases: 4. The CDR3 DNA reads TGTGCCAGCAGTTACGTTGCGGGGGACTACGAGCAGTACTTC. Translating gives CASSYVAGDYEQYF.

CDR3 sequence: CASSITDRAYNEQFF. CDR3 coding DNA: TGTGCCAGCTCAATCACGGACAGGGCCTACAATGAGCAGTTCTTC. The chain carries TRBV18 and TRBJ2-1; 8 bases fit TRBD1. This CDR3 is 15 amino acids long. CDR1 KGHSH and CDR2 LQKENI come from the germline V gene. V was pared by 5 bases and J by 2 bases, with 5 bases of the junction left unmatched.

This chain joins TRBV15 and TRBJ2-1; no clear D gene. Deletions cut 0 bases from V and 2 bases from J, with 8 bases between. Per germline, CDR1 LNHNV and CDR2 YYDKDF (reference sequence). This CDR3 is built from 15 residues. The CDR3 sequence is CATSREGQTYNEQFF. The CDR3 bases are TGTGCCACCAGCAGAGAAGGGCAGACCTACAATGAGCAGTTCTTC.

This clone was picked up a small number of times. The sample holds other DNA sequences that translate to the same CDR3. The chain carries TRBV18 and TRBJ1-5, with D perhaps matching TRBD1 (5 bases). V dropped 2 bases and J dropped 4 bases, with 6 bases sitting between them. Germline CDR1 is KGHSH and CDR2 is LQKENI. This CDR3 is built from 13 residues. The CDR3 sequence is CASSPDSNQPQHF. For the CDR3, the DNA is TGTGCCAGCTCACCAGACAGTAATCAGCCCCAGCATTTT.

In this sample, this clone turned up a few times. Other DNA sequences in the same sample also yield this CDR3. The chain couples TRBV18 to TRBJ2-5; no definite D call. The CDR3 sequence is 12 residues long. Germline V gene sequence: CDR1 KGHSH, CDR2 LQKENI. Trimming took 6 bases from V and 2 from J, leaving 7 bases between them. In DNA, the CDR3 is TGTGCCAGCTCCAGAGAACAAGAGACCCAGTACTTC. Encoded protein: CASSREQETQYF.